This passage covers 20 T cell receptor beta chains from one sample sequenced in a study of spatial heterogeneity in lung cancer. Each CDR3 protein is one row after TCRdb ran MiXCR on the 5' RACE reads. The table shows 50,000 to 60,000 distinct CDR3 sequences, with under 8% occurring only once. This sample's time point: blood at routine non-recurrence follow-up after resection. The study sequenced unsorted whole RNA from tumor, nontumor lung or frozen PBMC. Sample: PBMCs, taken at follow-up. Receptors were obtained from a female donor with early-stage non-small cell lung cancer.

This clonotype has ten or more counts. This chain connects TRBV6-4 to TRBJ2-3; D unclear. The germline V and J ends were trimmed by 0 bases and 9 bases, with 10 bases remaining between them. CDR3 length: 13 residues. CDR1 and CDR2 from the germline V gene are MRHNA and SNTAGT. DNA for the CDR3: TGTGCCAGCAGTGACTCGATACACAGCACGCAGTATTTT. Translation gives CASSDSIHSTQYF.

This clonotype has ten or more counts. This chain uses TRBV12-3 or TRBV12-4 with TRBJ1-2, with 8 positions matching TRBD1. The CDR3 consists of 11 residues. Trimming removed 6 bases from V and 6 bases from J; junction bases left unmatched: 0. The CDR3 loop is CASRQGDGYTF. The CDR3 bases are TGTGCCAGCAGACAGGGGGATGGCTACACCTTC.

This clonotype was picked up many times. V gene TRBV6-5 combines with J gene TRBJ2-6; D may be TRBD2 (5 bases). This CDR3 region has 15 residues. Germline assignment: CDR1 MNHEY and CDR2 SVGAGI. The V end was cut by 6 bases, the J end by 2 bases, with 11 bases between. The CDR3 is CASRPDGTGANVLTF. The CDR3 DNA sequence: TGTGCCAGCAGACCCGACGGGACTGGGGCCAACGTCCTGACTTTC.

Remarks on this clonotype: A much larger clone is a single base away; this may be a read error. The chain links TRBV5-6 to TRBJ2-3; no clear D. The V gene lost 7 bases and the J gene lost 6 bases, with 18 bases spanning the gap. From germline, CDR1 is SGHDT and CDR2 YYEEEE. The CDR3 extends over 14 amino acids. The CDR3 DNA sequence: TGTGCCAGCTGCTCCTCCCCCTTAGAGGATACGCAGTATTTT. As protein: CASCSSPLEDTQYF.

In its sample, this clonotype was seen many times. This rearrangement joins TRBV24-1 to TRBJ2-3, with 7 nucleotides matching TRBD1. Germline V gene data show CDR1 as KGHDR and CDR2 as SFDVKD. There are 15 residues in the CDR3. J was trimmed by 8 bases and V by 4 bases; bases with no gene match: 11. The CDR3 bases are TGTGCCACCAGTGAAACGGACAGGACGCTGGCTACGCAGTATTTT. It codes for CATSETDRTLATQYF.

This chain links TRBV7-9 with TRBJ1-2; D is unresolved. CDR3 length: 13 amino acids. Between the trimmed V and J ends, which lost 5 bases and 11 bases, there was a span of 18 bases. From germline, CDR1 is SEHNR and CDR2 FQNEAQ (reference sequence). The DNA of the CDR3 is TGTGCCAGCAGCCCCTTGGGAGCAACAGCTTACACCTTC. It encodes CASSPLGATAYTF.

This clonotype has only a few counts. This chain links TRBV27 with TRBJ2-5; the D gene is possibly TRBD2 (6 bases). The V gene's germline CDR1 is MNHEY and CDR2 SMNVEV (reference sequence). This CDR3 comprises 13 residues. V lost 4 bases to trimming and J lost 3 bases, with 9 bases between them. Written as DNA, the CDR3 is TGTGCCAGCAGTTGGGGACTTGAAGAGACCCAGTACTTC. Residues: CASSWGLEETQYF.

A remark on this clonotype: A single base separates this from a much larger clone, so it may be a read error. The rearrangement uses TRBV2 and TRBJ1-1, with unresolved D. Germline V CDR1 and CDR2: SNHLY, FYNNEI. The CDR3 spans 12 residues. The V end was cut by 10 bases, the J end by 4 bases, with 13 bases between. CDR3 loop: CATSDRTTEAFF. The DNA for the CDR3 is TGTGCCACCTCAGACCGGACCACTGAAGCTTTCTTT.

This clonotype was picked up many times. The rearrangement links TRBV28 to TRBJ2-5, with 10 bases aligning to TRBD2. The junction had 17 bases not matched to a gene; V was cut back by 5 bases and J by 2 bases. Germline loops: CDR1 MDHEN, CDR2 SYDVKM. This CDR3 contains 19 residues. The CDR3 region has the DNA TGTGCCAGCAGTCTAGGGATGGTACTAGCGGGGCCGGGGCAAGAGACCCAGTACTTC. Its translation is CASSLGMVLAGPGQETQYF.

This clonotype has only one observation. A read error may explain this, as a much larger clone is one base away. The chain links TRBV7-2 to TRBJ2-2; D may be TRBD2 (5 bases). The CDR3 loop spans 14 amino acids. The V gene's germline CDR1 is SGHTA and CDR2 FQGNSA. CDR3 DNA: TGTGCCAGCAGCTTAGGCCCATCGACCGGGAAGCTGTTTTTT. It yields the protein CASSLGPSTGKLFF.

This chain connects TRBV13 to TRBJ2-4, with D maybe TRBD1 (5 bases). Trimming took 8 bases from V and 6 from J, leaving 14 bases between them. This CDR3 comprises 13 residues. CDR1 is PRHDT, CDR2 FYEKMQ, per germline (reference sequence). The CDR3 protein is CASVQGPGNIQYF. The CDR3 bases are TGTGCCAGCGTTCAGGGCCCGGGAAACATTCAGTACTTC.

Ten or more counts support this clonotype. V gene TRBV5-1 combines with J gene TRBJ2-1; TRBD1 matches at 8 bases. Germline loops: CDR1 SGHRS, CDR2 YFSETQ. The CDR3 loop spans 15 amino acids. Unmatched junction bases numbered 6, after V lost 3 bases and J lost 4 bases. CDR3 nucleotide sequence: TGCGCCAGCAGCTCTAGACAGGGGTCGTACAATGAGCAGTTCTTC. This gives the protein CASSSRQGSYNEQFF.

This clonotype was found many times. The chain links TRBV2 to TRBJ1-3; D is possibly TRBD1 (6 bases). Germline values: CDR1 SNHLY, CDR2 FYNNEI. The V end lost 1 base, the J end lost 4 bases, and 14 bases lay between the germline ends. CDR3 length: 16 residues. For the CDR3, the DNA is TGTGCCAGCAGTGAAGATTGGGACACCCAGGGAAACACCATATATTTT. This sequence encodes CASSEDWDTQGNTIYF.

This clonotype has a count of ten or more. This chain connects TRBV7-3 to TRBJ2-1; 9 bases are shared with TRBD1. J gave up 3 bases and V 4 bases, and 4 bases lay outside the gene matches. Per germline, CDR1 SGHTA and CDR2 FQGTGA. The CDR3 sequence is 15 residues long. Written as DNA, the CDR3 is TGTGCCAGCAGCTCCGGGACAGGGAGCTACAATGAGCAGTTCTTC. Its protein product is CASSSGTGSYNEQFF.

This clonotype was seen many times. The chain carries TRBV14 and TRBJ2-6; unclear D gene. CDR1 SGHDN and CDR2 FVKESK come from the germline V gene. V gave up 2 bases and J gave up 7 bases, with 12 bases separating them. This CDR3 comprises 15 residues. For the CDR3, the DNA is TGTGCCAGCAGCCAATTGCCCCAGAGTGCCAACGTCCTGACTTTC. Amino acids: CASSQLPQSANVLTF.

This clonotype was recorded a few times. The chain employs TRBV7-2 and TRBJ2-7; perhaps TRBD1 as D (6 bases). The germline V and J ends were trimmed by 6 bases and 5 bases, with 17 bases remaining between them. The germline CDR1 and CDR2 sequences are SGHTA and FQGNSA. This CDR3 region has 14 residues. The CDR3 loop is CASSPGAPLNEQYF. Written as DNA, the CDR3 is TGTGCCAGCAGTCCAGGGGCCCCATTGAACGAGCAGTACTTC. Filled out from reference TRBV7-2 and TRBJ2-7, the complete variable domain reads GAGVSQSPSNKVTEKGKDVELRCDPISGHTALYWYRQSLGQGLEFLIYFQGNSAPDKSGLPSDRFSAERTGGSVSTLTIQRTQQEDSAVYLCASSPGAPLNEQYFGPGTRLTVT.

There are many counts of this clonotype. This rearrangement joins TRBV5-1 to TRBJ2-7; TRBD1 matches 7 bases. Germline loops: CDR1 SGHRS, CDR2 YFSETQ. The CDR3 contains 14 residues. V lost 4 bases to trimming and J lost 3 bases; unmatched junction nucleotides: 7. The CDR3: CASSAPGQNYEQYF. The CDR3 DNA is TGCGCCAGCAGCGCACCGGGACAGAACTACGAGCAGTACTTC.

A word on this clonotype: The junction does not match germline at one end; this may be a read error. The rearrangement joins TRBV19 to TRBJ2-1, with a possible D match to TRBD1 (5 bases). The CDR3 runs to 14 residues. Looked up from germline, CDR1 is LNHDA and CDR2 is SQIVND (reference sequence). As DNA, the CDR3 is TGTGCCGGTAGTAGTGGGGCCTCCTACAATGAGCAGTTCTTC. Its protein is CAGSSGASYNEQFF.

This clonotype came up many times. The genes are TRBV27 and TRBJ2-3; 11 bases are shared with TRBD2. This CDR3 comprises 15 residues. In germline, CDR1 is MNHEY, CDR2 SMNVEV (reference sequence). V lost 4 bases, J lost 3 bases, and 3 bases stayed unmatched. The CDR3 reads CASSSTSGGTDTQYF. The CDR3 DNA reads as TGTGCCAGCAGTTCAACTAGCGGGGGTACAGATACGCAGTATTTT.

This clonotype turned up a few times. V gene TRBV20-1 combines with J gene TRBJ2-5, with 13 bases aligning to TRBD2. Unmatched junction bases numbered 17, after V lost 6 bases and J lost 1 base. The CDR3 contains 19 residues. CDR1 and CDR2 (germline): DFQATT, SNEGSKA (reference sequence). The CDR3 region is CSARPRTSGGPLPQETQYF. The CDR3 DNA reads as TGCAGTGCGAGACCGAGGACTAGCGGGGGACCCCTTCCCCAAGAGACCCAGTACTTC.